The 30 T cell receptor beta chains below were found in one sample sequenced in a study of blood T cells in healthy people across ages. PCR was performed a second time for about 6 to 12 cycles using a sample-barcoded 5' primer and a J-beta primer mix. TCRdb redid the calling of the 5' RACE reads with MiXCR, one entry per CDR3 protein. In the table there are about a million distinct CDR3 sequences, under 50% of which are singletons. The source material was blood. The receptors shown here come from a man aged 25 to 45 in good health.

About this clonotype itself: The junction does not match germline at one end; this may be a read error. This chain joins TRBV27 and TRBJ1-6; the D is unclear. Germline values: CDR1 MNHEY, CDR2 SMNVEV (reference sequence). The CDR3 is 10 residues long. The CDR3 here is CASSLDPPHF. The CDR3 coding sequence is TGTGCCAGCAGTTTGGATCCCCCCCACTTT.

V is TRBV20-1 and J is TRBJ2-7, with 8 bases fitting TRBD1. The CDR3 has 11 residues. V lost 5 bases, J lost 5 bases, and 2 bases stayed unmatched. The V gene's germline CDR1 is DFQATT and CDR2 SNEGSKA (reference sequence). The CDR3 DNA is TGCAGTGCTGGGACAGGTGACGAGCAGTACTTC. Translating gives CSAGTGDEQYF.

The chain uses TRBV12-3 or TRBV12-4 and TRBJ2-3, with no clear D. This CDR3 comprises 12 residues. V lost 5 bases, J lost 9 bases, and 12 bases lay in between. The CDR3 here is CASSPDSGTQYF. In nucleotides, the CDR3 is TGTGCCAGCAGTCCCGACTCCGGAACGCAGTATTTT.

This clonotype appeared a few times. The chain employs TRBV5-5 and TRBJ2-7, with 7 nucleotides matching TRBD1. Germline CDR1 is SGHKS and CDR2 is YYEKEE (reference sequence). V lost 3 bases to trimming and J lost 0 bases; unmatched junction nucleotides: 9. The CDR3 is made up of 16 amino acids. The CDR3 nucleotides read TGTGCCAGCAGCTATGCCGGGACAGAGAGCTCCTACGAGCAGTACTTC. This gives the protein CASSYAGTESSYEQYF. Filled out from reference TRBV5-5 and TRBJ2-7, the complete variable domain reads DAGVTQSPTHLIKTRGQQVTLRCSPISGHKSVSWYQQVLGQGPQFIFQYYEKEERGRGNFPDRFSARQFPNYSSELNVNALLLGDSALYLCASSYAGTESSYEQYFGPGTRLTVT.

This clonotype was picked up one time. This chain joins TRBV20-1 and TRBJ2-3, with no clear D. The germline V and J ends were trimmed by 0 bases and 2 bases, with 9 bases remaining between them. Germline V lookup: CDR1 DFQATT, CDR2 SNEGSKA (reference sequence). The CDR3 runs to 14 residues. The DNA for the CDR3 is TGCAGTGCTAGAGATAACAGTCCCACAGATACGCAGTATTTT. Protein product: CSARDNSPTDTQYF.

V and J are TRBV11-1 and TRBJ1-5, with 9 bases that match TRBD1. This CDR3 has 18 residues. The germline CDR1 and CDR2 sequences are SGHAT and FQDESV (reference sequence). J lost 6 bases, V lost 5 bases, and 17 bases had no gene match. The CDR3 DNA follows: TGTGCCAGCAGCCCACGGACTCTCGGGGACAGGGATGGTCAGCCCCAGCATTTT. Protein sequence: CASSPRTLGDRDGQPQHF.

This clonotype has a handful of counts. The chain employs TRBV2 and TRBJ2-7; D perhaps matches TRBD1 (6 bases). V shed 7 bases and J shed 2 bases, with 18 bases lying between them. Germline loops: CDR1 SNHLY, CDR2 FYNNEI. The CDR3 loop spans 15 amino acids. This CDR3 reads CASKAGSDSAYEQYF. The CDR3 region has the DNA TGTGCCAGCAAGGCTGGTTCGGACAGCGCCTACGAGCAGTACTTC.

The chain recombines TRBV9 with TRBJ2-3; TRBD2 matches at 7 bases. The CDR3 extends over 15 amino acids. The junction had 4 bases not matched to a gene; V was cut back by 3 bases and J by 0 bases. CDR1 is SGDLS and CDR2 is YYNGEE in the germline V gene. The CDR3 loop reads CASSAGGESTDTQYF. The CDR3 nucleotides are TGTGCCAGCAGCGCGGGAGGAGAGAGCACAGATACGCAGTATTTT.

This clonotype was recorded once. V gene TRBV9 combines with J gene TRBJ2-5; TRBD2 aligns across 8 bases. The J call could be wrong; TRBJ2-7 is a better fit for the DNA end. Per germline, CDR1 SGDLS and CDR2 YYNGEE. The CDR3 has 14 amino acids. The CDR3 nucleotides are TGTGCCAGCAGCGCCGGGACTAGTCGGTACGAGCAGTACTTC. This translates into CASSAGTSRYEQYF.

The chain couples TRBV20-1 to TRBJ2-3; TRBD2 matches 7 bases. The CDR3 consists of 13 residues. Germline-derived CDR1 and CDR2 are DFQATT and SNEGSKA (reference sequence). The CDR3 protein is CAPKRGRADTQYF. Here the CDR3 DNA reads TGCGCGCCTAAGCGGGGAAGGGCAGATACGCAGTATTTT.

The chain joins TRBV10-3 to TRBJ2-1; 7 bases are a match to TRBD1. Germline V gene lookup returns CDR1 ENHRY and CDR2 SYGVKD. This CDR3 has 13 amino acids. After removal of 6 bases from V and 8 bases from J, the junction contained 7 bases not matched to a gene. As DNA, the CDR3 is TGTGCCATCAGGGATATACAGGGGTATGAGCAGTTCTTC. Its protein is CAIRDIQGYEQFF.

This clonotype was seen a few times. This chain uses TRBV3-1 with TRBJ1-5; D unresolved. This CDR3 comprises 16 residues. Germline CDR1 reads LGHDT; CDR2 reads YNNKEL (reference sequence). V gave up 4 bases and J gave up 0 bases, with 13 bases separating them. The CDR3 DNA follows: TGTGCCAGCAGCCTCGGAGACGGCTATAGCAATCAGCCCCAGCATTTT. Translation gives CASSLGDGYSNQPQHF.

The chain links TRBV29-1 to TRBJ2-7; D ambiguous. The CDR3 contains 15 residues. Germline loops: CDR1 SQVTM, CDR2 ANQGSEA. V was cut by 1 base and J by 1 base, with 14 bases left in between. The CDR3 DNA reads TGCAGCGTTGAAGGGCTCGATTTTGGTTCCTACGAGCAGTACTTC. Translating gives CSVEGLDFGSYEQYF.

The table lists this clonotype with a few counts. V gene TRBV4-2 combines with J gene TRBJ2-3, with a weak D call TRBD1 (6 bases). Germline V gene lookup returns CDR1 LGHNA and CDR2 YNFKEQ. V shed 0 bases and J shed 2 bases, with 12 bases lying between them. The CDR3 is 16 amino acids. CDR3 region: CASSQEGTQPTDTQYF. CDR3 sequence (DNA): TGTGCCAGCAGCCAAGAGGGGACACAGCCCACAGATACGCAGTATTTT.

The chain links TRBV2 to TRBJ2-7; D is unresolved. V gave up 3 bases and J gave up 0 bases, with 12 bases separating them. Germline-derived CDR1 and CDR2 are SNHLY and FYNNEI. CDR3 length: 15 residues. CDR3 nucleotides: TGTGCCAGCAGTGACCCAAAGGTCAGCTCCTACGAGCAGTACTTC. Translating gives CASSDPKVSSYEQYF.

This clonotype appeared a few times. The chain is built from TRBV5-5 and TRBJ2-1; 9 nucleotides match TRBD1. Per the germline V gene, CDR1 is SGHKS and CDR2 is YYEKEE (reference sequence). V dropped 2 bases and J dropped 9; count of bases not matched to a gene: 3. This CDR3 has 13 amino acids. CDR3 bases: TGTGCCAGCAGCTTCGGACAGGGGCCTGAGCAGTTCTTC. This translates into CASSFGQGPEQFF.

V is TRBV7-9 and J is TRBJ2-7; 7 nucleotides match TRBD1. This CDR3 contains 16 residues. Germline lookup yields CDR1 SEHNR and CDR2 FQNEAQ (reference sequence). The trim removed 1 base at V and 7 bases at J, leaving 13 bases unmatched. The CDR3 protein is CASSLEEQGPPFEQYF. The CDR3 nucleotides read TGTGCCAGCAGCTTAGAAGAACAGGGGCCTCCCTTTGAGCAGTACTTC.

The rearrangement joins TRBV4-3 to TRBJ2-1; possibly TRBD2 for D (6 bases). With 2 bases removed from V and 3 bases from J, the gap between germline ends came to 14 bases. CDR3 length: 16 residues. Germline assignment: CDR1 LGHNA and CDR2 YSLEER. CDR3 in DNA: TGCGCCAGCAGCCAATCAGGGAGGCGGGTCTACAATGAGCAGTTCTTC. Its translation is CASSQSGRRVYNEQFF.

CDR3 amino acids: CAQRADNSYEQYF. The CDR3 bases are TGTGCCCAGCGGGCGGATAACTCCTACGAGCAGTACTTC. The chain couples TRBV6-1 to TRBJ2-7, with a tentative D call TRBD2 (6 bases). Germline V gene lookup returns CDR1 MNHNS and CDR2 SASEGT. CDR3 length: 13 residues. V was pared by 11 bases and J by 0 bases, with 14 bases between.

This clonotype was detected only a few times. The rearrangement links TRBV28 to TRBJ1-2, with D perhaps matching TRBD1 (6 bases). V shed 6 bases and J shed 1 base, with 18 bases lying between them. The CDR3 contains 16 residues. CDR1 is MDHEN, CDR2 SYDVKM, per germline. In DNA, the CDR3 is TGTGCCAGCAGCCCACGTGGACAGAAACTTAACTATGGCTACACCTTC. Its translation: CASSPRGQKLNYGYTF.

The V and J genes are TRBV29-1 and TRBJ2-1; D may be TRBD1 (6 bases). This CDR3 is built from 14 residues. Germline CDR1 reads SQVTM; CDR2 reads ANQGSEA. V was cut by 4 bases and J by 7 bases, with 17 bases left in between. CDR3 region: CSVGVRGSSNEQFF. The CDR3 DNA reads as TGCAGCGTTGGAGTCAGGGGATCGAGTAATGAGCAGTTCTTC.

To note about this clonotype: One base away lies a much larger clone, so this may be a sequencing read error. V and J are TRBV5-1 and TRBJ2-1; D not resolved. CDR1 is SGHRS and CDR2 is YFSETQ in the germline V gene. The CDR3 loop spans 15 amino acids. Trimming stripped 0 bases from V and 6 bases from J, with 13 bases between. CDR3: CASSLDYLWGNEQFF. Here the CDR3 DNA reads TGCGCCAGCAGCTTGGACTACTTATGGGGCAATGAGCAGTTCTTC.

A few counts support this clonotype. This sequence joins TRBV5-1 and TRBJ2-7; D perhaps matches TRBD1 (5 bases). Germline loops: CDR1 SGHRS, CDR2 YFSETQ. Trimming removed 0 bases from V and 0 bases from J, with 10 bases in between. The CDR3 is 15 amino acids. CDR3: CASSLGGSSSYEQYF. CDR3 coding DNA: TGCGCCAGCAGCTTGGGGGGCAGTAGCTCCTACGAGCAGTACTTC.

The chain has TRBV5-5 and TRBJ2-1; 8 positions agree with TRBD2. V shed 0 bases, J shed 0 bases, and the junction held 2 bases outside the gene matches. Germline values: CDR1 SGHKS, CDR2 YYEKEE (reference sequence). The CDR3 sequence is 16 residues long. CDR3: CASSLELAASYNEQFF. The DNA for the CDR3 is TGTGCCAGCAGCTTGGAACTAGCGGCCTCCTACAATGAGCAGTTCTTC. The variable domain in full, completed from reference TRBV5-5 and TRBJ2-1, reads DAGVTQSPTHLIKTRGQQVTLRCSPISGHKSVSWYQQVLGQGPQFIFQYYEKEERGRGNFPDRFSARQFPNYSSELNVNALLLGDSALYLCASSLELAASYNEQFFGPGTRLTVL.

The V gene is TRBV10-3, the J gene TRBJ2-7; 8 bases fit TRBD1. J gave up 5 bases and V 10 bases, and 16 bases lay outside the gene matches. Per the germline V gene, CDR1 is ENHRY and CDR2 is SYGVKD. The CDR3 runs 15 residues. The CDR3 bases are TGTGCCACGACACCTCAGGGGGCGCGGATGCACGAGCAGTACTTC. Amino acid sequence: CATTPQGARMHEQYF.

The rearrangement uses TRBV2 and TRBJ1-5; a weak D match, TRBD1 (6 bases). The CDR3 runs 15 residues. CDR1 is SNHLY and CDR2 is FYNNEI in the germline V gene. V shed 3 bases and J shed 3 bases, with 12 bases lying between them. DNA for the CDR3: TGTGCCAGCAGTGATGAGGGGGAGGCCAATCAGCCCCAGCATTTT. Residues: CASSDEGEANQPQHF.

Only one count was recorded for this clonotype. CDR3 in amino acids: CSASPPGRVQNQPQHF. The CDR3, as DNA: TGCAGTGCTAGCCCCCCCGGCAGAGTCCAGAATCAGCCCCAGCATTTT. The genes are TRBV20-1 and TRBJ1-5; D is unclear. This CDR3 region has 16 residues. The germline V gene has CDR1 DFQATT and CDR2 SNEGSKA (reference sequence). V was shortened by 3 bases and J by 4 bases, with 19 bases between the two germline ends.

Points on this clonotype: An end of the junction differs from the germline gene, which may be a read error. This rearrangement joins TRBV2 to TRBJ1-2, with no clear D. The CDR3 covers 16 residues. Germline V gene sequence: CDR1 SNHLY, CDR2 FYNNEI. In DNA, the CDR3 is TGTGCCAGCAGTGATAGCGTCGGGCGGATTAACTATGGTTACACCTTC. Protein product: CASSDSVGRINYGYTF.

The rearrangement uses TRBV5-1 and TRBJ2-3; D is tentatively TRBD1 or TRBD2 (5 bases each). The CDR3 is 15 amino acids. Trimming left V 5 bases short and J 6 bases short, with 19 bases between. Looked up from germline, CDR1 is SGHRS and CDR2 is YFSETQ. CDR3 bases: TGCGCCAGCAGAATACCGGGACGGGAATTTGATACGCAGTATTTT. Its protein is CASRIPGREFDTQYF.

The CDR3 protein is CASGGVAGTEEQFF. The DNA for the CDR3 is TGTGCCAGCGGGGGGGTAGCGGGGACTGAAGAGCAGTTCTTC. V usage is TRBV6-4 and J usage is TRBJ2-1; 8 bases match TRBD2. The CDR3 loop spans 14 amino acids. The germline V gene has CDR1 MRHNA and CDR2 SNTAGT. Trimming removed 8 bases from V and 10 bases from J; junction bases left unmatched: 13.